The clone carrying this TCR beta chain was seen repeatedly, ten times or more. The target antigen is unknown. The data are from a study of T cells after yellow fever vaccination. Study at large: SMART-Seq v4 Ultra Low Input prepared the low-cell-number fractions.

TCR cDNA, made by 5'RACE template switching, carried an added universal primer site and UMIs. TCRdb analysed the 5' RACE reads with MiXCR anew, one entry per CDR3 protein. The data contain some 240,000 distinct CDR3 sequences, 3.2% of them singletons. Trimming took 6 bases from V and 1 from J, leaving 13 bases between them. This CDR3 contains 14 residues. From germline, CDR1 is MNHEY and CDR2 SMNVEV (reference sequence). Findings and limits, study-wide: The secondary response was weaker, and its peak arrived faster, on day 5 versus 15. Subsequent booster samples again held most clones from primary vaccination (96% CD4, about 86% CD8).

This chain joins TRBV27 and TRBJ2-7; weak D call: TRBD1 (6 bases). The starting material was CD4+ T cells sorted from PBMCs, obtained 10 days after the yellow fever booster vaccination. The TCR comes from a man between 18 and 29 years old who received the YFV17D yellow fever vaccine. Here the CDR3 reads CASRRGWDSYEQYF. CDR3 nucleotide sequence: TGTGCCAGCAGAAGGGGGTGGGATTCCTACGAGCAGTACTTC.